This T cell receptor (beta chain) was obtained from a study of blood T cell repertoires in COVID-19. Study at large: COVID-19 samples, acute and convalescent, were from the United States, Italy and Spain. Nucleic acid was either cDNA or gDNA, and it came from T cells, B-cell-depleted T cells, or PBMCs.

The CDR3 has 13 residues. V dropped 6 bases and J dropped 3 bases, with 9 bases sitting between them. Germline V gene data show CDR1 as MNHEY and CDR2 as SVGAGI. Authors' analysis steps: Estimated nucleated cell counts came from reference gene primer amplification. TCRdb's table, derived via immunoSEQ multiplex PCR, lists solely in-frame clones and lacks some. V and J calls and clone size come straight from that table; D and trimming were deduced from the DNA. The data contain about 140,000 clones, about 87% of them seen just once; the ten biggest clones take up about 1.8%. The V gene is TRBV6-5, the J gene TRBJ1-3; D perhaps matches TRBD1 (5 bases). This sequence originates from a woman aged 45-65 years with acute or convalescent COVID-19. Material: peripheral blood. The CDR3 DNA is TGTGCCAGCAGACCGCAGGGTGGAAACACCATATATTTT. This gives the protein CASRPQGGNTIYF.